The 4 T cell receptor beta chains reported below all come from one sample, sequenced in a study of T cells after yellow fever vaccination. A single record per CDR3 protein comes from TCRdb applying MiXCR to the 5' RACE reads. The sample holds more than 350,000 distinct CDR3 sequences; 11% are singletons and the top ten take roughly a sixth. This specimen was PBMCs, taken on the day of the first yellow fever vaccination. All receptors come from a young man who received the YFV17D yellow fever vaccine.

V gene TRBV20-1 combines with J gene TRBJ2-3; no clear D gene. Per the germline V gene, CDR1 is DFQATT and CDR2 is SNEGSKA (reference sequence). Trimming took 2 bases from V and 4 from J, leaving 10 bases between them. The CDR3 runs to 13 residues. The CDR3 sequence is CSARFLSPDTQYF. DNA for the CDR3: TGCAGTGCTAGATTCCTCTCGCCAGATACGCAGTATTTT.

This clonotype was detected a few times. The CDR3 reads CASSPSSGSYNEQFF. CDR3 coding DNA: TGTGCCAGCAGCCCGTCGAGCGGATCATACAATGAGCAGTTCTTC. The V and J genes are TRBV3-1 and TRBJ2-1; D is possibly TRBD2 (5 bases). Germline-derived CDR1 and CDR2 are LGHDT and YNNKEL (reference sequence). Between the trimmed V and J ends, which lost 4 bases and 4 bases, there was a span of 14 bases. The CDR3 spans 15 residues.

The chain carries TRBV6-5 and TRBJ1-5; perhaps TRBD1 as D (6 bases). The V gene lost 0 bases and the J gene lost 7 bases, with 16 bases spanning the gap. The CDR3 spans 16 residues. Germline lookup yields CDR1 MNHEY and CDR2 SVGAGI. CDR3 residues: CASSYSKGGGGQPQHF. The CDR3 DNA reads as TGTGCCAGCAGTTACTCGAAGGGGGGGGGCGGCCAGCCCCAGCATTTT.

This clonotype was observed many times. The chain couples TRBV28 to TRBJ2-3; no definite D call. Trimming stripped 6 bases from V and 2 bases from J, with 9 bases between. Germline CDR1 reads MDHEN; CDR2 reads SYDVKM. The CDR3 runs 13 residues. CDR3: CASSLHNTDTQYF. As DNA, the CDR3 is TGTGCCAGCAGCCTCCATAACACAGATACGCAGTATTTT.